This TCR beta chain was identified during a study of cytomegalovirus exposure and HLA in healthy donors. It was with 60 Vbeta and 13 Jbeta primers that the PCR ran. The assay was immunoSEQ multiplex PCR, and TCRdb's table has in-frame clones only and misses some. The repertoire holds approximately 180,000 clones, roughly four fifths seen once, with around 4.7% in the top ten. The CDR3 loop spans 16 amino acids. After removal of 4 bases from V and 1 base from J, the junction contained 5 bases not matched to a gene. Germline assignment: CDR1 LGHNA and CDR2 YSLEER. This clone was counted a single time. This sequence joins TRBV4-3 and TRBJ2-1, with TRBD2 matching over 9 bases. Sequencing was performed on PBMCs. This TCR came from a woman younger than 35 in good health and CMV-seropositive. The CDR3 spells CASSPGTSLSYNEQFF. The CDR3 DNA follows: TGCGCCAGCAGCCCGGGGACTAGCTTGTCCTACAATGAGCAGTTCTTC.